The rows below give T cell receptor beta chains drawn from one sample of a study of blood T cell repertoires in COVID-19. Using immunoSEQ multiplex PCR, the repertoire was profiled, and TCRdb retains in-frame clones only, with some absent. The data contain tens of thousands of clones, roughly 88% of them singletons. Sequenced: peripheral blood. The receptor set was obtained from a woman at least 80 years old with COVID-19, enrolled during active disease. Each CDR3 is given with its conserved first and last residue. D genes are given only for firm matches. Expanded clones are given a class, and other clones once, few, many or no size at all.

V gene,D gene,clone size,J gene,CDR3 protein,CDR3 DNA
TRBV2,NA,few,TRBJ1-5,CASSEGNRSGDQPQHF,TGTGCCAGCAGTGAGGGTAACAGGTCAGGCGATCAGCCCCAGCATTTT
TRBV2,NA,NA,TRBJ2-5,CASSRLQGSIETQYF,TGTGCCAGCAGCCGCCTTCAGGGCTCCATTGAGACCCAGTACTTC
TRBV5-1,NA,NA,TRBJ2-7,CASSLLRGSYEQYF,TGCGCCAGCAGCTTACTCAGGGGCTCCTACGAGCAGTACTTC
TRBV6-1,NA,once,TRBJ2-7,CASSEEQGRTYEQYF,TGTGCCAGCAGTGAAGAGCAGGGAAGGACCTACGAGCAGTACTTC
TRBV15,TRBD1,NA,TRBJ2-4,CATSRTGTGGFIQYF,TGTGCCACCAGCAGAACCGGGACAGGGGGCTTCATTCAGTACTTC
TRBV6-2/TRBV6-3,NA,NA,TRBJ1-2,CASSYRFQANYGYTF,TGTGCCAGCAGTTACCGGTTCCAAGCTAACTATGGCTACACCTTC
TRBV19,TRBD1,NA,TRBJ1-1,CASRFRGRTEAFF,TGTGCCAGTAGGTTCAGGGGGCGTACTGAAGCTTTCTTT
TRBV28,TRBD2,NA,TRBJ2-1,CASSSPALAGNEQFF,TGTGCCAGCAGTTCCCCCGCCCTAGCGGGCAATGAGCAGTTCTTC
TRBV3-1/TRBV3-2,NA,NA,TRBJ2-6,CASSQDSGGANVLTF,TGTGCCAGCAGCCAAGATTCAGGCGGGGCCAACGTCCTGACTTTC
TRBV2,NA,once,TRBJ1-2,CASSEPGGGYTF,TGTGCCAGCAGTGAACCGGGGGGTGGCTACACCTTC
TRBV19,TRBD1,NA,TRBJ2-7,CASRRTGGGHEQYF,TGTGCCAGTAGAAGGACAGGGGGAGGCCACGAGCAGTACTTC
TRBV11-3,TRBD1,NA,TRBJ1-2,CASSSETGASIIF,TGTGCCAGCAGCTCGGAAACAGGGGCCTCGATTATCTTC
TRBV9,NA,once,TRBJ2-5,CASSVAPDYKETQYF,TGTGCCAGCAGCGTAGCACCTGACTATAAAGAGACCCAGTACTTC
TRBV30,NA,once,TRBJ2-7,CAWTYFSTGEQYF,TGTGCCTGGACCTATTTTTCTACGGGGGAGCAGTACTTC
TRBV18,TRBD1,NA,TRBJ1-1,CASSPTRTGANTEAFF,TGTGCCAGCTCACCTACCCGGACAGGGGCGAACACTGAAGCTTTCTTT
TRBV7-6,TRBD2,NA,TRBJ2-2,CASSLRGLMNTGELFF,TGTGCCAGCAGCTTAAGGGGACTAATGAACACCGGGGAGCTGTTTTTT
TRBV27,NA,NA,TRBJ2-2,CASSLSWGGGELFF,TGTGCCAGCAGTTTAAGCTGGGGAGGCGGGGAGCTGTTTTTT
TRBV2,NA,NA,TRBJ2-1,CASNAVSSYNEQFF,TGTGCCAGCAACGCGGTGAGCTCCTACAATGAGCAGTTCTTC
TRBV30,TRBD1,NA,TRBJ2-5,CAWSPGTGETQYF,TGTGCCTGGAGTCCCGGGACAGGCGAGACCCAGTACTTC
TRBV6-5,TRBD1,NA,TRBJ2-7,CASSYLGAGGEQYF,TGTGCCAGCAGTTACCTAGGGGCAGGGGGCGAGCAGTACTTC
TRBV2,TRBD1,NA,TRBJ2-7,CASSGTGGIRRESYEQYF,TGTGCCAGCAGTGGGACAGGTGGGATCCGCCGCGAATCCTACGAGCAGTACTTC
TRBV18,TRBD1,NA,TRBJ1-6,CASSPPRGPGSPLHF,TGTGCCAGCTCACCACCCAGGGGGCCGGGGTCACCCCTCCACTTT
TRBV28,NA,NA,TRBJ2-2,CASSFWGLISTGELFF,TGTGCCAGCAGTTTTTGGGGGCTTATCAGCACCGGGGAGCTGTTTTTT
TRBV11-3,NA,NA,TRBJ1-5,CASSFEPYSNQPQHF,TGTGCCAGCAGCTTCGAGCCATATAGCAATCAGCCCCAGCATTTT
TRBV7-3,TRBD1,few,TRBJ1-6,CASSWAGTGNSPLHF,TGTGCCAGCAGCTGGGCCGGGACAGGGAATTCACCCCTCCACTTT
TRBV29-1,NA,NA,TRBJ2-1,CSVEVTGDEQFF,TGCAGCGTTGAAGTGACGGGGGATGAGCAGTTCTTC
TRBV7-2,NA,NA,TRBJ1-6,CASSLSGGGNSPLHF,TGTGCCAGCAGCTTATCCGGGGGTGGTAATTCACCCCTCCACTTT
TRBV6-5,NA,NA,TRBJ1-1,CASSYSRGYEAFF,TGTGCCAGCAGTTACTCGAGGGGGTATGAAGCTTTCTTT
TRBV18,NA,NA,TRBJ1-1,CASSPQQTLWNTEAFF,TGTGCCAGCTCACCTCAACAGACACTTTGGAACACTGAAGCTTTCTTT